The 7 T cell receptor beta chains reported below all come from one sample, sequenced in a study of blood T cell repertoires in COVID-19. Libraries were prepared by immunoSEQ multiplex PCR; TCRdb keeps only in-frame clonotypes and omits some of them. Here the sample spans about 69,000 clones, 85% to 90% being singletons. Sequenced material: peripheral blood. The receptor set was obtained from an elderly man with acute or convalescent COVID-19.

The count of this clone is one. The chain employs TRBV7-9 and TRBJ1-1; D perhaps matches TRBD1 (5 bases). This CDR3 comprises 11 residues. The germline gives CDR1 SEHNR, CDR2 FQNEAQ (reference sequence). V gave up 2 bases and J gave up 7 bases, with 5 bases separating them. CDR3: CASSLRGEAFF. DNA of the CDR3: TGTGCCAGCAGCTTAAGGGGTGAAGCTTTCTTT.

This clone was seen once. This rearrangement joins TRBV18 to TRBJ1-2, with unresolved D. Germline CDR1 and CDR2: KGHSH and LQKENI. Deletions cut 2 bases from V and 3 bases from J, with 10 bases between. This CDR3 has 14 residues. CDR3 residues: CASSPYRQDYGYTF. The CDR3 DNA sequence: TGTGCCAGCTCACCATATCGGCAGGACTATGGCTACACCTTC.

This clone has a single count. This rearrangement joins TRBV30 to TRBJ1-1; D gene uncertain. The CDR3 runs 13 residues. V gave up 0 bases and J gave up 5 bases, with 10 bases separating them. Germline-derived CDR1 and CDR2 are GTSNPN and SVGIG (reference sequence). The chain's CDR3 is CAWSVRSGTEAFF. In DNA, the CDR3 is TGTGCCTGGAGTGTACGGTCGGGGACTGAAGCTTTCTTT.

This rearrangement joins TRBV4-3 to TRBJ2-7, with D possibly TRBD2 on 6 matching bases. The ends were cut back, 0 bases at V and 4 bases at J, with 13 bases in the middle. CDR3 size: 15 residues. Germline V lookup: CDR1 LGHNA, CDR2 YSLEER. The CDR3 sequence: CASSQELAPRYEQYF. DNA of the CDR3: TGCGCCAGCAGCCAAGAGCTAGCGCCAAGATACGAGCAGTACTTC.

The chain recombines TRBV2 with TRBJ1-2, with 7 bases aligning to TRBD1. CDR3 length: 15 residues. Looked up from germline, CDR1 is SNHLY and CDR2 is FYNNEI. Losses at the gene ends were 3 bases for V and 7 bases for J; bases not matched to a gene: 11. DNA of the CDR3: TGTGCCAGCAGTGAGGGCGACAGGGAATCGGGTGGCTACACCTTC. It is translated as CASSEGDRESGGYTF.

V and J are TRBV12-5 and TRBJ1-4, with 8 bases matching TRBD1. With 0 bases clipped from V and 0 bases from J, the junction kept 0 bases outside the gene matches. The CDR3 extends over 16 amino acids. The germline CDR1 and CDR2 sequences are LGHNT and FRNRAP. The CDR3 coding sequence is TGTGCTAGTGGTTTGGTACAGGGGGCAACTAATGAAAAACTGTTTTTT. Amino acid sequence: CASGLVQGATNEKLFF.

V is TRBV9 and J is TRBJ2-7; 10 nucleotides line up with TRBD2. Germline CDR1 SGDLS, CDR2 YYNGEE. The CDR3 is made up of 14 amino acids. V was clipped by 0 bases and J by 4 bases; unmatched bases: 1. The CDR3 sequence: CASSVVAGGYEQYF. The DNA of the CDR3 is TGTGCCAGCAGCGTAGTAGCGGGAGGTTACGAGCAGTACTTC. Filled out from reference TRBV9 and TRBJ2-7, the complete variable domain reads DSGVTQTPKHLITATGQRVTLRCSPRSGDLSVYWYQQSLDQGLQFLIQYYNGEERAKGNILERFSAQQFPDLHSELNLSSLELGDSALYFCASSVVAGGYEQYFGPGTRLTVT.